What follows are 24 T cell receptor beta chains derived from one specimen sequenced in a study of vaccination and CD4 T cells after COVID-19. Treatment reported: approximately 10-day PBMC culture with coronavirus spike peptide pools or control peptides (ViraFEST assay). No cognate antigen is known for these TCRs. The Oncomine TCR Beta short-read assay sequenced DNA from cultured CD4+ T cells. A single record per CDR3 protein comes from TCRdb applying MiXCR to the PCR reads. This table has about 18,000 distinct CDR3 sequences, about two fifths appearing once. The sequences come from CD4+ T cells from blood, cultured in vitro, collected after SARS-CoV-2 vaccination. The receptor source for this set is a human donor who had recovered from COVID-19.

In its sample, this clonotype was seen a few times. The DNA of the CDR3 is TGTGCCAGCAGTTACGGAGGGGGCAGGTATTCACCCCTCCACTTT. This encodes CASSYGGGRYSPLHF. The gene calls are TRBV6-5 and TRBJ1-6, with 7 bases fitting TRBD1. From germline, CDR1 is MNHEY and CDR2 SVGAGI. The CDR3 runs 15 residues. J was trimmed by 8 bases and V by 2 bases; bases with no gene match: 6.

The chain links TRBV2 to TRBJ1-1; 8 bases line up with TRBD1. Germline CDR1 and CDR2: SNHLY and FYNNEI. The CDR3 totals 13 residues. Unmatched junction bases numbered 7, after V lost 6 bases and J lost 7 bases. The CDR3 sequence: CASRRGQDFEAFF. In DNA, the CDR3 is TGTGCCAGCAGACGGGGACAGGACTTTGAAGCTTTCTTT.

The table lists this clonotype with a few counts. The chain carries TRBV19 and TRBJ1-1, with TRBD1 matching over 8 bases. This CDR3 comprises 14 residues. J was trimmed by 5 bases and V by 6 bases; bases with no gene match: 8. Germline lookup yields CDR1 LNHDA and CDR2 SQIVND (reference sequence). CDR3 nucleotides: TGTGCCAGTAGCCCTCGGACAGGGTATACTGAAGCTTTCTTT. It specifies CASSPRTGYTEAFF.

The J gene is TRBJ2-1, the V gene TRBV20-1; no clear D gene. This CDR3 is built from 15 residues. CDR1 is DFQATT and CDR2 is SNEGSKA in the germline V gene (reference sequence). V lost 2 bases and J 8 bases, leaving 19 bases between the germline ends. As DNA, the CDR3 is TGCAGTGCTAGACGGCGTTCGGGTGGCCTCGATGAGCAGTTCTTC. It codes for CSARRRSGGLDEQFF.

This clonotype was seen more than once but under ten times. J is TRBJ2-2 and V is TRBV27; TRBD1 aligns across 10 bases. Germline CDR1 and CDR2: MNHEY and SMNVEV (reference sequence). The V gene end was trimmed by 5 bases and the J gene end by 4 bases; junction bases not matched to a gene: 10. The CDR3 sequence is 17 residues long. The CDR3 spells CASSHRTGQGSTGELFF. CDR3 DNA sequence: TGTGCCAGCAGTCACCGCACGGGACAGGGGTCCACCGGGGAGCTGTTTTTT.

The genes are TRBV19 and TRBJ1-1; D is unresolved. The CDR3 covers 11 residues. Germline V CDR1 and CDR2: LNHDA, SQIVND (reference sequence). With 7 bases removed from V and 3 bases from J, the gap between germline ends came to 6 bases. CDR3 amino acids: CASKGDTEAFF. CDR3 DNA: TGTGCCAGTAAGGGCGACACTGAAGCTTTCTTT.

The V and J genes are TRBV11-3 and TRBJ2-6, with D perhaps TRBD2 (6 bases). The CDR3 runs to 15 residues. Looked up from germline, CDR1 is SGHNT and CDR2 is YENEEA. V lost 1 base to trimming and J lost 2 bases, with 6 bases between them. In DNA, the CDR3 is TGTGCCAGCAGCTTAGCGGGGGCTGGGGCCAACGTCCTGACTTTC. Translated, it gives CASSLAGAGANVLTF.

This clonotype turned up a few times. The chain combines TRBV7-2 with TRBJ1-6; 8 bases agree with TRBD1. V trimming: 4 bases; J trimming: 7 bases; junction bases outside the gene matches: 6. The CDR3 is made up of 15 amino acids. Germline V lookup: CDR1 SGHTA, CDR2 FQGNSA. CDR3 sequence reads: CASSSRTGRNSPLHF. In DNA, the CDR3 is TGTGCCAGCAGCTCCCGGACAGGGCGGAATTCACCCCTCCACTTT.

The rearrangement uses TRBV9 and TRBJ1-2, with 11 bases that match TRBD1. Germline CDR1 reads SGDLS; CDR2 reads YYNGEE. The trim removed 0 bases at V and 8 bases at J, leaving 6 bases unmatched. The length of the CDR3 is 15 residues. The CDR3 nucleotides are TGTGCCAGCAGCGTAGGCGGACAGGGGGCGATGGGCTACACCTTC. Amino acids: CASSVGGQGAMGYTF.

The chain is built from TRBV12-3 or TRBV12-4 and TRBJ1-2; D might be TRBD1 (6 bases). V gave up 7 bases and J gave up 8 bases, with 20 bases separating them. This CDR3 has 14 residues. The CDR3 loop reads CASTQGTTLRGYTF. The CDR3 DNA reads TGTGCCAGCACCCAGGGGACAACTCTACGGGGCTACACCTTC.

V and J are TRBV27 and TRBJ2-2; tentative D call: TRBD1 (5 bases). CDR3 length: 15 residues. CDR1 and CDR2 (germline): MNHEY, SMNVEV (reference sequence). The V end was cut by 8 bases, the J end by 0 bases, with 13 bases between. The CDR3 DNA follows: TGTGCCAGCGCGATGAAGGGGTCGAACACCGGGGAGCTGTTTTTT. Its protein product is CASAMKGSNTGELFF.

The chain joins TRBV7-2 to TRBJ1-5; TRBD1 aligns across 10 bases. Germline V CDR1 and CDR2: SGHTA, FQGNSA. CDR3 length: 18 residues. With 0 bases clipped from V and 4 bases from J, the junction kept 9 bases outside the gene matches. The CDR3 loop reads CASSLAPGTGVRNQPQHF. CDR3 bases: TGTGCCAGCAGCTTAGCCCCAGGGACAGGGGTTAGAAATCAGCCCCAGCATTTT.

Only a few counts were recorded for this clonotype. This rearrangement joins TRBV7-3 to TRBJ1-1, with D hard to call. Germline CDR1 reads SGHTA; CDR2 reads FQGTGA. The CDR3 has 13 amino acids. Between the trimmed V and J ends, which lost 1 base and 4 bases, there was a span of 7 bases. CDR3 residues: CASSLRRGTEAFF. The CDR3 DNA reads TGTGCCAGCAGCTTAAGGCGGGGCACTGAAGCTTTCTTT.

This chain joins TRBV27 and TRBJ1-2; no clear D gene. Germline CDR1 is MNHEY and CDR2 is SMNVEV (reference sequence). V lost 5 bases, J lost 4 bases, and 11 bases lay in between. CDR3 length: 13 residues. For the CDR3, the DNA is TGTGCCAGCAGTACAGCGGGTGCCTATGGCTACACCTTC. Residues: CASSTAGAYGYTF.

CDR3 nucleotides: TGCGCCAGCAGCCCGGGACTAGCGGGAGTCTTGAGCTCCTACGAGCAGTACTTC. Amino acid sequence: CASSPGLAGVLSSYEQYF. The V and J genes are TRBV5-1 and TRBJ2-7; 14 bases align to TRBD2. The length of the CDR3 is 18 residues. The germline V gene encodes CDR1 SGHRS and CDR2 YFSETQ. Trimming cost V 4 bases and J 0 bases; bases outside gene matches: 9.

This rearrangement joins TRBV11-2 to TRBJ1-6; D may be TRBD1 (6 bases). The CDR3 consists of 14 residues. CDR1 is SGHAT and CDR2 is FQNNGV in the germline V gene. V was clipped by 7 bases and J by 9 bases, with 16 bases between them. CDR3 residues: CASTSQGTSSPLHF. CDR3 in DNA: TGTGCCAGCACCTCCCAGGGGACGAGTTCACCCCTCCACTTT.

The J gene is TRBJ2-7, the V gene TRBV6-2 or TRBV6-3; 7 nucleotides line up with TRBD2. V shed 8 bases, J shed 6 bases, and the junction held 4 bases outside the gene matches. The CDR3 runs 11 residues. Germline CDR1 is MNHEY and CDR2 is SVGEGT. CDR3 nucleotide sequence: TGTGCCAGCGGGGGGGGTTTCGAGCAGTACTTC. This codes for CASGGGFEQYF.

The gene calls are TRBV11-3 and TRBJ2-3, with 7 bases lining up with TRBD2. The CDR3 contains 14 residues. In germline, CDR1 is SGHNT, CDR2 YENEEA. With V trimmed by 6 bases and J by 3 bases, 6 bases remained unmatched. In DNA form, the CDR3 reads TGTGCCAGCAGTGTTAGGCGGGGGACAGATACGCAGTATTTT. It translates to CASSVRRGTDTQYF.

The J gene is TRBJ1-2, the V gene TRBV7-2, with unresolved D. The germline V and J ends were trimmed by 0 bases and 8 bases, with 10 bases remaining between them. The CDR3 spans 13 residues. Per germline, CDR1 SGHTA and CDR2 FQGNSA. CDR3 sequence reads: CASSLAGSGGYTF. Here the CDR3 DNA reads TGTGCCAGCAGCTTAGCGGGGTCGGGGGGCTACACCTTC.

The rearrangement uses TRBV7-9 and TRBJ2-1; no definite D call. The CDR3 totals 13 residues. V was shortened by 1 base and J by 6 bases, with 7 bases between the two germline ends. Looked up from germline, CDR1 is SEHNR and CDR2 is FQNEAQ (reference sequence). CDR3 loop: CASSLVGFNEQFF. The CDR3 region has the DNA TGTGCCAGCAGCTTAGTCGGGTTCAATGAGCAGTTCTTC.

The J gene is TRBJ1-1, the V gene TRBV7-2; a weak D match, TRBD1 (5 bases). The germline gives CDR1 SGHTA, CDR2 FQGNSA. V was trimmed by 4 bases and J by 8 bases, leaving 20 bases between them. The CDR3 loop spans 15 amino acids. CDR3 nucleotide sequence: TGTGCCAGCAGCTCCGCCGGGACGCTGGCCTCCGAAGCTTTCTTT. This encodes CASSSAGTLASEAFF.

The J gene is TRBJ2-3, the V gene TRBV20-1; D call uncertain. Trimming stripped 3 bases from V and 0 bases from J, with 7 bases between. Germline V gene lookup returns CDR1 DFQATT and CDR2 SNEGSKA (reference sequence). The CDR3 length is 13 residues. Written as DNA, the CDR3 is TGCAGTGCTAGGAGAACTAGCACAGATACGCAGTATTTT. This codes for CSARRTSTDTQYF.

The V gene is TRBV28, the J gene TRBJ2-7; D unresolved. The germline V gene encodes CDR1 MDHEN and CDR2 SYDVKM. CDR3 length: 11 residues. V was trimmed by 7 bases and J by 4 bases, leaving 8 bases between them. CDR3 in amino acids: CASTTAYEQYF. The DNA of the CDR3 is TGTGCCAGCACAACAGCGTACGAGCAGTACTTC. The full variable domain, completed using reference TRBV28 and TRBJ2-7, is DVKVTQSSRYLVKRTGEKVFLECVQDMDHENMFWYRQDPGLGLRLIYFSYDVKMKEKGDIPEGYSVSREKKERFSLILESASTNQTSMYLCASTTAYEQYFGPGTRLTVT.

The chain combines TRBV20-1 with TRBJ2-3; possibly TRBD1 for D (5 bases). The CDR3 is made up of 14 amino acids. Trimming took 3 bases from V and 4 from J, leaving 14 bases between them. Per the germline V gene, CDR1 is DFQATT and CDR2 is SNEGSKA (reference sequence). The CDR3 sequence is CSARTADGADTQYF. The DNA of the CDR3 is TGCAGTGCTAGGACAGCAGATGGGGCAGATACGCAGTATTTT.